Given below is one TCR beta chain in context. This clone appeared a single time. The target of this receptor is not known. One base away there is no much larger clone; base qualities are not given. The sample is drawn from a study of OX40 agonist ivuxolimab in advanced cancers. Background on the whole study: Ivuxolimab, which targeted the costimulatory receptor OX40 (CD134), was an agonistic, fully human IgG2 monoclonal antibody. Intravenous ivuxolimab was administered to patients every 2 weeks at six dose levels: 0.01, 0.1, 0.3, 1.5, 3 and 10 mg/kg. The dose-escalation cohort was about 83% male with a mean age of approximately 60 years, ranging from about 20 to 85. The purpose of peripheral TCRbeta sequencing was to test whether ivuxolimab changed TCR sequence diversity and led to clonal T-cell expansion. Prior anti-PD-1, anti-PD-L1 or anti-CTLA-4 therapy was permitted, and approximately 40% of dose-escalation patients had received checkpoint inhibitors. Partial responses occurred in three dose-escalation patients, of whom one had hepatocellular carcinoma and two had cutaneous melanoma. The paper reports the monotherapy dose-escalation portion (N of about 50 patients) of the phase I ivuxolimab trial. Of the 50 or so patients in dose escalation, approximately 20 had hepatocellular carcinoma, roughly 15 had melanoma, 9 had renal cell carcinoma and 9 had head and neck cancer.

Patients with autoimmune disease history or receiving systemic immunosuppression were excluded from the trial. Peripheral blood for TCR sequencing was collected from all dose cohorts at baseline, on cycle 4 day 1, and on cycle 7 day 1. Samples came from an open-label, multicenter, first-in-human phase I dose-escalation trial of ivuxolimab. Adults with locally advanced or metastatic melanoma, renal cell carcinoma, hepatocellular carcinoma or head and neck squamous cell carcinoma were enrolled in the trial. Before TCR sequencing, CD4+ T cells and CD8+ T cells were sorted from peripheral blood as separate populations. The study at large found these results: After ivuxolimab, CD8+ T cells had more expanded clones than CD4+ T cells on average. At doses of 0.1 to 3.0 mg/kg, clonal expansion of both CD4+ and CD8+ T cells in blood was seen between baseline and week 6. Partial responders in the 0.1-3.0 mg/kg groups had among the lowest normalized peripheral clonal expansion, especially among CD8+ T cells. Which antigens the clonally expanded peripheral T cells were specific for was not determined. Low levels of normalized T-cell clonal expansion were also seen in some patients who did not respond.

The CDR3 sequence holds 14 residues, the cysteine and phenylalanine included. Here the CDR3 DNA is all that survives: 42 bases in frame from base 1. V is shortened by 4 bases, J by 8 bases, and the region joining them spans 18 bases. CDR1 and CDR2 (SGHRS, YFSETQ) derive from the germline V gene. Genomic DNA was isolated from the sorted cells so that the TCRbeta CDR3 region could be sequenced. The immunoSEQ Assay was used to sequence the TCRbeta CDR3 regions. Imported from immuneACCESS, the table was reduced by TCRdb to in-frame sequences with V and J called. These copies leave out some clones; in studies compared against another copy, an unresolved V gene accounts for under half, and the cause of the remainder is not known. Across this sample there are tens of thousands of clones, with roughly four fifths seen only once. Under 5% of the sample is in the top ten clones.

The receptor was derived from an adult with an advanced solid tumor such as melanoma, head and neck, liver or kidney cancer. The sequence is built from TRBV5-1 and TRBJ1-2; TRBD1 is a possible D gene, resting on 5 matching bases. The sequencing used CD4+ or CD8+ T cells sorted from blood, collected in a trial of the OX40 agonist ivuxolimab. The CDR3 corresponds to CASSPGWGDEGYTF. The nucleotides read TGCGCCAGCAGCCCGGGGTGGGGCGACGAGGGCTACACCTTC.